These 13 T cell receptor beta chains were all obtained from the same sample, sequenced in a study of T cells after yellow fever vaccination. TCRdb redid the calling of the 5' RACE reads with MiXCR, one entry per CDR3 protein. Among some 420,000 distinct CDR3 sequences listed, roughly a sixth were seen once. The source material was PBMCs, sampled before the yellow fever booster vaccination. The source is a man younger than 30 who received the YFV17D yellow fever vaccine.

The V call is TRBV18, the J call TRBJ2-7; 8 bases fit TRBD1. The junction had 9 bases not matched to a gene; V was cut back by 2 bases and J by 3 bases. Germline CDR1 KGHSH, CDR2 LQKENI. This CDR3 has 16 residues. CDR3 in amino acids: CASSPSSGQGIYEQYV. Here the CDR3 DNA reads TGTGCCAGCTCACCATCCTCCGGACAGGGTATCTACGAGCAGTACGTC.

The CDR3, as DNA: TGTGCCAGCAGCGTATATGAGGGGGCCTATGGCTACACCTTC. Protein sequence: CASSVYEGAYGYTF. V is TRBV9 and J is TRBJ1-2; 7 bases match TRBD1. V lost 1 base to trimming and J lost 4 bases; unmatched junction nucleotides: 4. This CDR3 is built from 14 residues. CDR1 is SGDLS, CDR2 YYNGEE, per germline.

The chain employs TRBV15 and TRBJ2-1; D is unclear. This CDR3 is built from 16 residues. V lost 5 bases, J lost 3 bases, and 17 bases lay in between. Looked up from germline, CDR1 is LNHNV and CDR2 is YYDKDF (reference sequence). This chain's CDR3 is CATSPRSRPLYNEQFF. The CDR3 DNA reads TGTGCCACCAGCCCACGCAGCAGACCCCTCTACAATGAGCAGTTCTTC.

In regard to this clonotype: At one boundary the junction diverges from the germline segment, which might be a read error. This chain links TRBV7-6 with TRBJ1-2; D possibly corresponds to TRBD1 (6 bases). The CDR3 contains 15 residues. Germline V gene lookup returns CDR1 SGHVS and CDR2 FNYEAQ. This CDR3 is CASSLGAGALYGYTF. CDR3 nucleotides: TGTGCTAGCAGCTTAGGGGCAGGGGCCCTCTATGGCTACACCTTC.

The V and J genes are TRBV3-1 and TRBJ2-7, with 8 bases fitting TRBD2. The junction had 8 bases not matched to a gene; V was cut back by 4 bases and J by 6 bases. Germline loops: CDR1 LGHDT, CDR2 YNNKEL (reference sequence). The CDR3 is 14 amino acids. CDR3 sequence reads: CASSPSAAGGEQYF. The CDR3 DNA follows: TGTGCCAGCAGCCCCTCGGCCGCGGGGGGCGAGCAGTACTTC.

For the CDR3, the DNA is TGTGCCAGCAGTTTGGCGTATTCAAAACGTTCACCCCTCCACTTT. Translating it yields CASSLAYSKRSPLHF. The rearrangement links TRBV28 to TRBJ1-6; no clear D. The CDR3 has 15 amino acids. The V end lost 3 bases, the J end lost 9 bases, and 15 bases lay between the germline ends. Germline values: CDR1 MDHEN, CDR2 SYDVKM.

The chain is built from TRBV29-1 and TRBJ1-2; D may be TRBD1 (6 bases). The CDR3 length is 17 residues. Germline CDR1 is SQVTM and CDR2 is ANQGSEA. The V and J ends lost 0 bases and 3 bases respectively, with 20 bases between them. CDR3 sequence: CSVEDADSRKGYYGYTF. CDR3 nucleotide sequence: TGCAGCGTTGAAGATGCGGACAGCCGGAAAGGATACTATGGCTACACCTTC.

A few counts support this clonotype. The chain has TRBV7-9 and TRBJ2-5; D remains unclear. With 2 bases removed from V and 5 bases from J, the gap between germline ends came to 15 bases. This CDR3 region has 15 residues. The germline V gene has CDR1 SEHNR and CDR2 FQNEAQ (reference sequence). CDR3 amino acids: CASSLKRMGAETQYF. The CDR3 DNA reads TGTGCCAGCAGCTTAAAGAGGATGGGTGCGGAGACCCAGTACTTC. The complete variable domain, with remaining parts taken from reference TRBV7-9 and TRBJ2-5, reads DTGVSQNPRHKITKRGQNVTFRCDPISEHNRLYWYRQTLGQGPEFLTYFQNEAQLEKSRLLSDRFSAERPKGSFSTLEIQRTEQGDSAMYLCASSLKRMGAETQYFGPGTRLLVL.

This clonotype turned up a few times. The CDR3 nucleotides read TGCGCCAGCAGCTTGGATGCGGGGATAACTGAAGCTTTCTTT. It codes for CASSLDAGITEAFF. The rearrangement uses TRBV5-1 and TRBJ1-1; D is unresolved. V lost 0 bases and J 5 bases, leaving 11 bases between the germline ends. This CDR3 contains 14 residues. Germline CDR1 SGHRS, CDR2 YFSETQ.

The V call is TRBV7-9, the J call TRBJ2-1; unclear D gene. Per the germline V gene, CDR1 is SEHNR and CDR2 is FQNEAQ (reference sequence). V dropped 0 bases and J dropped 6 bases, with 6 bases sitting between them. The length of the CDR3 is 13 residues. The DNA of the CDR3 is TGTGCCAGCAGCTTAGCGGCTGCCAATGAGCAGTTCTTC. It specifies CASSLAAANEQFF.

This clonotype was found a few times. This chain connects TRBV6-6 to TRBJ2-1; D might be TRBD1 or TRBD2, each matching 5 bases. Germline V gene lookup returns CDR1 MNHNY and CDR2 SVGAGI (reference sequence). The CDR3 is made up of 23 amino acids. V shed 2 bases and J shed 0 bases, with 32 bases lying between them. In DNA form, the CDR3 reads TGTGCCAGCAGTTACGCGAGTTACTCGAGGGGTCCAGGGTGGGGTAGCTCCTACAATGAGCAGTTCTTC. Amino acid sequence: CASSYASYSRGPGWGSSYNEQFF.

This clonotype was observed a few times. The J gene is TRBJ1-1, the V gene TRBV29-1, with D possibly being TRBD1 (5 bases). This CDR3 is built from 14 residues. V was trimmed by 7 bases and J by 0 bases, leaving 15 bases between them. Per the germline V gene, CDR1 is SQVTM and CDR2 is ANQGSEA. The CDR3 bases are TGCAGCGCTGCCAAATGGGGGTTGAACACTGAAGCTTTCTTT. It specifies CSAAKWGLNTEAFF.

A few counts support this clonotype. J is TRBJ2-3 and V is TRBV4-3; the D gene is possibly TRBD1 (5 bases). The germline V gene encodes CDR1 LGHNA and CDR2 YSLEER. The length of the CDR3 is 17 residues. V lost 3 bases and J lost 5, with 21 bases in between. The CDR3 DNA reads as TGCGCCAGCAGCCACCTCCCCCTCGGGCTAAGGGGAGATACGCAGTATTTT. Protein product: CASSHLPLGLRGDTQYF.